The 8 T cell receptor beta chains listed next were all sequenced from one sample in a study of TIL therapy for anti-PD-1-resistant metastatic lung cancer. Regarding time point: pre-treatment sample, taken before nivolumab and TIL therapy. Pleural nodules or supraclavicular lymph nodes made up most of the excised metastases sampled. This was the immunoSEQ v3 assay. The assay was immunoSEQ multiplex PCR, and TCRdb's table has in-frame clones only and misses some. The sample has 95,000 or so clones; less than 70% are singletons. This material consisted of tumor tissue, taken at baseline. These receptors came from a person between 30 and 79 years old with non-small cell lung cancer.

The J gene is TRBJ1-2, the V gene TRBV18, with 7 bases fitting TRBD1. CDR1 and CDR2 (germline): KGHSH, LQKENI. CDR3 size: 15 residues. Germline trimming cut 6 bases from V and 5 bases from J; bases unmatched to any gene: 12. CDR3 in amino acids: CASSPSGQKIYGYTF. CDR3 in DNA: TGTGCCAGCTCTCCCTCGGGACAGAAGATATATGGCTACACCTTC. Based on the CDR3 plus reference TRBV18 and TRBJ1-2, the full variable domain is NAGVMQNPRHLVRRRGQEARLRCSPMKGHSHVYWYRQLPEEGLKFMVYLQKENIIDESGMPKERFSAEFPKEGPSILRIQQVVRGDSAAYFCASSPSGQKIYGYTFGSGTRLTVV.

The V gene is TRBV10-3, the J gene TRBJ2-3, with TRBD1 identical over 8 bases. From germline, CDR1 is ENHRY and CDR2 SYGVKD. V lost 3 bases and J lost 5; bases outside the gene matches: 10. The CDR3 length is 16 residues. The chain's CDR3 is CAISDYTGGRGDTQYF. The CDR3 region has the DNA TGTGCCATCAGTGATTACACAGGGGGACGTGGAGATACGCAGTATTTT.

This sequence joins TRBV30 and TRBJ2-3; a weak D match, TRBD1 (6 bases). V lost 0 bases and J 5 bases, leaving 6 bases between the germline ends. The CDR3 covers 12 residues. Germline values: CDR1 GTSNPN, CDR2 SVGIG (reference sequence). The CDR3 sequence is CAWSVQGDTQYF. The CDR3 DNA follows: TGTGCCTGGAGTGTACAGGGAGATACGCAGTATTTT.

The chain carries TRBV4-3 and TRBJ2-3, with unresolved D. V was trimmed by 0 bases and J by 3 bases, leaving 7 bases between them. This CDR3 is built from 14 residues. Germline values: CDR1 LGHNA, CDR2 YSLEER. The CDR3 spells CASSQDLITDTQYF. The CDR3 DNA reads as TGCGCCAGCAGCCAAGATTTAATTACAGATACGCAGTATTTT.

The gene calls are TRBV6-2 or TRBV6-3 and TRBJ1-5; 8 bases align to TRBD1. The CDR3 length is 14 residues. V dropped 6 bases and J dropped 6; count of bases not matched to a gene: 7. Germline-derived CDR1 and CDR2 are MNHEY and SVGEGT. The CDR3 DNA follows: TGTGCCAGCAGCCGAACGGACAGGGCTCAGCCCCAGCATTTT. It codes for CASSRTDRAQPQHF.

This chain connects TRBV19 to TRBJ2-6; D gene unclear. Per germline, CDR1 LNHDA and CDR2 SQIVND (reference sequence). The CDR3 runs 15 residues. V lost 7 bases and J 2 bases, leaving 12 bases between the germline ends. CDR3 region: CASTLDGAGANVLTF. The CDR3 region has the DNA TGTGCCAGTACTTTAGATGGGGCTGGGGCCAACGTCCTGACTTTC.

The rearrangement links TRBV5-1 to TRBJ2-7; D call uncertain. Germline V CDR1 and CDR2: SGHRS, YFSETQ. This CDR3 has 13 residues. The V end was cut by 2 bases, the J end by 7 bases, with 13 bases between. Here the CDR3 reads CASSLTAMWEQYF. The CDR3 region has the DNA TGCGCCAGCAGCTTAACCGCCATGTGGGAGCAGTACTTC.

This rearrangement joins TRBV9 to TRBJ2-7, with 9 bases identical to TRBD1. V lost 0 bases to trimming and J lost 7 bases; unmatched junction nucleotides: 8. The CDR3 extends over 15 amino acids. Germline assignment: CDR1 SGDLS and CDR2 YYNGEE. The CDR3 bases are TGTGCCAGCAGCGTAGATTGGACAGGGGAGCGAGAGCAGTACTTC. Protein sequence: CASSVDWTGEREQYF.